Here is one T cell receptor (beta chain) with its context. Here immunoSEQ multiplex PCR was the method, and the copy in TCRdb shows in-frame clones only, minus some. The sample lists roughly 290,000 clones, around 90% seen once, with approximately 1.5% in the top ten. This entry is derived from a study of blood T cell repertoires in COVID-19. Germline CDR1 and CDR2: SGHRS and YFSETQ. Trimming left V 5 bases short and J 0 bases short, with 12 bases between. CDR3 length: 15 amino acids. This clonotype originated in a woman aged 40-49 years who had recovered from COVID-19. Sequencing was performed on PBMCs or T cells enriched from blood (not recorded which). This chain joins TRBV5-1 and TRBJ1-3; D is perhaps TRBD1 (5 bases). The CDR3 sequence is CASRPQVHSGNTIYF. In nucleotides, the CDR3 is TGCGCCAGCAGGCCACAGGTACACTCTGGAAACACCATATATTTT.